The source of this TCR beta chain is a study of long-term antiretroviral therapy in people with HIV. Study-wide results and caveats: HIV repertoire CDR3 lengths ranged less widely than those of controls. Participants lacked recorded data on ART adherence, viral resistance or therapy changes. The study collected blood between about 2004 and 2017, possibly under older ART regimens.

The CDR3 runs 14 residues. The V end lost 5 bases, the J end lost 0 bases, and 10 bases lay between the germline ends. Germline V gives CDR1 SEHNR, CDR2 FQNEAQ (reference sequence). Comments on this clone: Its antigen is undetermined.

Sequencing relied on immunoSEQ assay v3.0, run at survey level. The sequencing target was roughly 35,000-50,000 T-cell genomes per sample. Assay: immunoSEQ multiplex PCR; the TCRdb copy retains only in-frame clones and omits some. The sample lists more than 35,000 clones, roughly 76% occurring once. The source material was unsorted PBMCs, sampled 1.5 years after starting antiretroviral therapy. The receptor's source is a man younger than 35 with HIV. The rearrangement uses TRBV7-9 and TRBJ2-5; possibly TRBD1 or TRBD2 for D (5 bases each). The CDR3 sequence is CASSDGTYQETQYF. The CDR3 DNA follows: TGTGCCAGCAGCGACGGGACGTACCAAGAGACCCAGTACTTC.